What follows are 26 T cell receptor beta chains derived from one specimen sequenced in a study of blood T cell repertoires in COVID-19 (TCRdb year 2020). The protocol used for the library was the immunoSEQ multiplex PCR assay. The table comes from immuneACCESS by way of TCRdb, which keeps in-frame sequences with V and J called. Part of the clones is missing from these tables; in studies checked, under half for an unresolved V gene and the rest for unknown reasons. The sample data list 250,000 to 350,000 clones, and approximately 85% of these were observed just once. The ten top clones hold 0.87% of the sample. The sample consisted of peripheral blood. The source of these receptors is a human donor with COVID-19, enrolled during active disease. The donor label of this sample is uncertain.

In this sample, this clone turned up once. V is TRBV24-1 and J is TRBJ2-2, with D possibly TRBD1 on 6 matching bases. The CDR3 totals 16 residues. With 5 bases removed from V and 3 bases from J, the gap between germline ends came to 15 bases. Per the germline V gene, CDR1 is KGHDR and CDR2 is SFDVKD. CDR3 protein: CATSGGMGAYTGELFF. In nucleotides, the CDR3 is TGTGCCACCAGTGGGGGCATGGGGGCATACACCGGGGAGCTGTTTTTT.

This sequence joins TRBV1 and TRBJ2-1; the table assigns TRBD1, which was not confirmed against the DNA. TRBV1 is tagged as a pseudogene. The CDR3 length is 21 residues. CDR3 protein: CTSSRERQGATVGVSYNEQFF. DNA for the CDR3: TGCACCAGCAGCCGAGAACGACAGGGGGCAACGGTCGGGGTATCGTACAATGAGCAGTTCTTC.

The chain has TRBV5-1 and TRBJ2-1; TRBD2 aligns across 11 bases. This CDR3 is 15 amino acids long. Per the germline V gene, CDR1 is SGHRS and CDR2 is YFSETQ. Unmatched junction bases numbered 5, after V lost 5 bases and J lost 4 bases. The CDR3 sequence: CASSEGTSGYNEQFF. The CDR3 DNA sequence: TGCGCCAGCAGTGAGGGGACTAGCGGATACAATGAGCAGTTCTTC.

The V call is TRBV28, the J call TRBJ1-1; D gene ambiguous. Trimming took 8 bases from V and 0 from J, leaving 13 bases between them. Germline CDR1 is MDHEN and CDR2 is SYDVKM. The CDR3 totals 14 residues. CDR3 nucleotide sequence: TGTGCCAGCGATACTTACCGTATGAACACTGAAGCTTTCTTT. It is translated as CASDTYRMNTEAFF.

The gene calls are TRBV4-3 and TRBJ1-4; D perhaps matches TRBD1 (5 bases). The CDR3 is 15 residues long. The germline V gene encodes CDR1 LGHNA and CDR2 YSLEER. V was clipped by 0 bases and J by 8 bases, with 13 bases between them. The CDR3 is CASSQDLGRAEKLFF. DNA for the CDR3: TGCGCCAGCAGCCAAGATCTTGGCAGGGCAGAAAAACTGTTTTTT.

This sequence joins TRBV15 and TRBJ1-5, with 8 bases identical to TRBD1. V shed 3 bases and J 3 bases; nucleotides not matched to a gene: 4. The CDR3 has 15 amino acids. Germline CDR1 LNHNV, CDR2 YYDKDF (reference sequence). The CDR3 reads CATSSEQGVNQPQHF. The CDR3 bases are TGTGCCACCAGCAGTGAACAGGGGGTCAATCAGCCCCAGCATTTT.

The chain carries TRBV4-1 and TRBJ2-1, with D tentatively TRBD2 (6 bases). Per germline, CDR1 MGHRA and CDR2 YSYEKL. V was shortened by 0 bases and J by 0 bases, with 12 bases between the two germline ends. There are 17 residues in the CDR3. CDR3 sequence: CASSQDRFGSSYNEQFF. CDR3 sequence (DNA): TGCGCCAGCAGCCAAGATCGGTTCGGGAGCTCCTACAATGAGCAGTTCTTC.

CDR3 protein: CAWSVGAQEQFF. The CDR3 DNA sequence: TGTGCCTGGAGTGTAGGAGCTCAAGAGCAGTTCTTC. The rearrangement uses TRBV30 and TRBJ2-1; D remains ambiguous. The V and J ends lost 0 bases and 10 bases respectively, with 10 bases between them. CDR3 size: 12 residues. Germline-derived CDR1 and CDR2 are GTSNPN and SVGIG (reference sequence).

The chain has TRBV28 and TRBJ1-1; D is ambiguous. The germline V gene encodes CDR1 MDHEN and CDR2 SYDVKM. Trimming took 4 bases from V and 4 from J, leaving 16 bases between them. This CDR3 region has 15 residues. The CDR3 reads CASSSSNLGGTEAFF. The CDR3 nucleotides are TGTGCCAGCAGTTCCTCAAATCTTGGCGGCACTGAAGCTTTCTTT.

The V and J genes are TRBV5-1 and TRBJ1-4; a possible D gene is TRBD1 (6 bases). The germline V and J ends were trimmed by 0 bases and 10 bases, with 19 bases remaining between them. CDR3 length: 16 residues. Germline V lookup: CDR1 SGHRS, CDR2 YFSETQ. Here the CDR3 reads CASSLVQGRTERKLFF. In DNA form, the CDR3 reads TGCGCCAGCAGCTTGGTGCAGGGGCGGACTGAGCGAAAACTGTTTTTT.

This chain connects TRBV9 to TRBJ1-3; tentative D call: TRBD1 (5 bases). The V and J ends lost 4 bases and 2 bases respectively, with 13 bases between them. Germline CDR1 reads SGDLS; CDR2 reads YYNGEE. This CDR3 is built from 15 residues. CDR3 nucleotide sequence: TGTGCCAGCAGCCCCCCGGGACTGACTGGAAACACCATATATTTT. Translating it yields CASSPPGLTGNTIYF.

The chain recombines TRBV5-1 with TRBJ2-1, with TRBD2 matching over 15 bases. Germline V gene lookup returns CDR1 SGHRS and CDR2 YFSETQ. The CDR3 extends over 17 amino acids. Trimming removed 4 bases from V and 4 bases from J; junction bases left unmatched: 6. CDR3 loop: CASSPGLAGGIYNEQFF. CDR3 DNA: TGCGCCAGCAGCCCAGGACTAGCGGGAGGGATTTACAATGAGCAGTTCTTC. The full variable domain, in which reference TRBV5-1 and TRBJ2-1 provide the parts outside the CDR3, is KAGVTQTPRYLIKTRGQQVTLSCSPISGHRSVSWYQQTPGQGLQFLFEYFSETQRNKGNFPGRFSGRQFSNSRSEMNVSTLELGDSALYLCASSPGLAGGIYNEQFFGPGTRLTVL.

The V gene is TRBV28, the J gene TRBJ1-5; 9 nucleotides line up with TRBD1. The trim removed 8 bases at V and 3 bases at J, leaving 8 bases unmatched. Germline-derived CDR1 and CDR2 are MDHEN and SYDVKM. CDR3 size: 15 residues. CDR3 nucleotides: TGTGCCAGCTTTTCCGGGACAGGGACCAATCAGCCCCAGCATTTT. Translated: CASFSGTGTNQPQHF. Together with reference TRBV28 and TRBJ1-5, the CDR3 gives the full variable domain: DVKVTQSSRYLVKRTGEKVFLECVQDMDHENMFWYRQDPGLGLRLIYFSYDVKMKEKGDIPEGYSVSREKKERFSLILESASTNQTSMYLCASFSGTGTNQPQHFGDGTRLSIL.

The chain carries TRBV12-3 or TRBV12-4 and TRBJ1-1; 7 bases line up with TRBD1. V lost 5 bases and J lost 2; bases outside the gene matches: 2. There are 13 residues in the CDR3. CDR3 sequence (DNA): TGTGCCAGCAGTGGGGACAGCAACACTGAAGCTTTCTTT. This translates into CASSGDSNTEAFF.

The chain is built from TRBV27 and TRBJ2-2; maybe TRBD1 (6 bases). In germline, CDR1 is MNHEY, CDR2 SMNVEV (reference sequence). Trimming left V 0 bases short and J 7 bases short, with 12 bases between. There are 15 residues in the CDR3. The CDR3 spells CASSLSRQEGGELFF. Here the CDR3 DNA reads TGTGCCAGCAGTTTATCGCGACAGGAAGGCGGGGAGCTGTTTTTT.

This clone was seen a few times. The chain has TRBV5-1 and TRBJ1-2, with D perhaps TRBD1 (5 bases). Germline CDR1 reads SGHRS; CDR2 reads YFSETQ. CDR3 size: 14 residues. V lost 0 bases and J 5 bases, leaving 11 bases between the germline ends. For the CDR3, the DNA is TGCGCCAGCAGCTTGGTAGGGCAGGGTTATGGCTACACCTTC. Translation gives CASSLVGQGYGYTF.

The chain couples TRBV4-3 to TRBJ2-2, with 10 nucleotides matching TRBD2. This CDR3 comprises 21 residues. The J segment lost 4 bases and the V segment lost 3 bases, leaving 20 bases of the junction unmatched. CDR1 is LGHNA, CDR2 YSLEER, per germline. The CDR3 bases are TGCGCCAGCAGCCACAAGTCCTGGTACGAGCGGGAGGGTCTGGGCACCGGGGAGCTGTTTTTT. This encodes CASSHKSWYEREGLGTGELFF.

The chain links TRBV9 to TRBJ1-5, with 11 bases aligning to TRBD1. The CDR3 spans 15 residues. The junction had 5 bases not matched to a gene; V was cut back by 3 bases and J by 6 bases. Germline V gene data show CDR1 as SGDLS and CDR2 as YYNGEE. The CDR3 loop reads CASSGGTGGSQPQHF. DNA for the CDR3: TGTGCCAGCAGCGGCGGGACAGGGGGGAGTCAGCCCCAGCATTTT.

Ten or more counts support this clone. The V call is TRBV4-2, the J call TRBJ2-3; 12 bases match TRBD2. With V trimmed by 2 bases and J by 1 base, 4 bases remained unmatched. This CDR3 comprises 17 residues. The germline V gene has CDR1 LGHNA and CDR2 YNFKEQ. In DNA form, the CDR3 reads TGTGCCAGCAGCCAACGACTAGCGGGAGTCGGCACAGATACGCAGTATTTT. Its translation is CASSQRLAGVGTDTQYF.

The rearrangement uses TRBV30 and TRBJ1-2; 8 bases fit TRBD1. The CDR3 has 13 amino acids. CDR1 GTSNPN and CDR2 SVGIG come from the germline V gene (reference sequence). The V and J ends lost 4 bases and 4 bases, in that order; junction bases with no gene match: 5. This CDR3 reads CAWNGQGLYGYTF. In nucleotides, the CDR3 is TGTGCCTGGAACGGACAGGGCCTCTATGGCTACACCTTC.

The rearrangement joins TRBV6-6 to TRBJ2-1, with 7 bases lining up with TRBD2. Germline V gene data show CDR1 as MNHNY and CDR2 as SVGAGI (reference sequence). CDR3 size: 15 residues. J gave up 4 bases and V 7 bases, and 10 bases lay outside the gene matches. The CDR3 region has the DNA TGTGCCAGCACCGAGGCCGGGGGGAGATACAATGAGCAGTTCTTC. It encodes CASTEAGGRYNEQFF.

V gene TRBV12-5 combines with J gene TRBJ1-2; unclear D gene. The CDR3 has 15 amino acids. The germline V gene has CDR1 LGHNT and CDR2 FRNRAP. V lost 3 bases to trimming and J lost 4 bases, with 15 bases between them. CDR3 protein: CASGFGEPQAYGYTF. In nucleotides, the CDR3 is TGTGCTAGTGGTTTTGGGGAGCCTCAGGCCTATGGCTACACCTTC.

The chain combines TRBV19 with TRBJ1-6, with no clear D. The V end was cut by 3 bases, the J end by 5 bases, with 11 bases between. The CDR3 totals 15 residues. CDR1 is LNHDA, CDR2 SQIVND, per germline (reference sequence). The CDR3 reads CASSISRGNNSPLHF. The CDR3 DNA follows: TGTGCCAGTAGTATTAGCAGAGGGAATAATTCACCCCTCCACTTT.

This chain uses TRBV2 with TRBJ1-4, with D possibly TRBD1 on 6 matching bases. The length of the CDR3 is 15 residues. CDR1 is SNHLY and CDR2 is FYNNEI in the germline V gene. V lost 4 bases and J lost 7, with 16 bases in between. The CDR3 DNA sequence: TGTGCCAGCAGTGTGTCACAGGGAATAGGTGAAAAACTGTTTTTT. Protein: CASSVSQGIGEKLFF. The full variable domain, its missing parts supplied by reference TRBV2 and TRBJ1-4, is EPEVTQTPSHQVTQMGQEVILRCVPISNHLYFYWYRQILGQKVEFLVSFYNNEISEKSEIFDDQFSVERPDGSNFTLKIRSTKLEDSAMYFCASSVSQGIGEKLFFGSGTQLSVL.

V and J are TRBV5-4 and TRBJ2-7; tentative D call: TRBD2 (6 bases). V lost 4 bases, J lost 1 base, and 15 bases lay in between. CDR1 SGHNT and CDR2 YYREEE come from the germline V gene (reference sequence). The CDR3 consists of 15 residues. The CDR3 DNA follows: TGTGCCAGCAGCCCGGGGACTTCCTTTTCCTACGAGCAGTACTTC. It yields the protein CASSPGTSFSYEQYF.

This chain joins TRBV7-3 and TRBJ2-7, with 9 bases that match TRBD2. Germline values: CDR1 SGHTA, CDR2 FQGTGA. With V trimmed by 5 bases and J by 1 base, 3 bases remained unmatched. The CDR3 spans 14 residues. CDR3: CASSPSGGSYEQYF. The CDR3 DNA is TGTGCCAGCAGCCCCAGCGGGGGGTCCTACGAGCAGTACTTC.